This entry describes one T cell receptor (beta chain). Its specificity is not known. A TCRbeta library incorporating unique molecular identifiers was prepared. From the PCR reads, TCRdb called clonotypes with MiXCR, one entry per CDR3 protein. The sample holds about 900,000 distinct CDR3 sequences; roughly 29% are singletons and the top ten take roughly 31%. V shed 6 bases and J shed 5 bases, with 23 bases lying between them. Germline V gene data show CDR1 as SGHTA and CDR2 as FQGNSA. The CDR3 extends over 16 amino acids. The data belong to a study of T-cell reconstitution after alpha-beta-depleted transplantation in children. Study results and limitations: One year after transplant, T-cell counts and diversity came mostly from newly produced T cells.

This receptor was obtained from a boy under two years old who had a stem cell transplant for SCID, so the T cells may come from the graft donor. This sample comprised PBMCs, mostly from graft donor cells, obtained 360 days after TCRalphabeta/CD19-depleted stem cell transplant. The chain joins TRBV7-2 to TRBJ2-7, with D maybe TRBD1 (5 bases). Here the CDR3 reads CASSQGVAGWIHEQYF. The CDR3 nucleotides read TGTGCCAGCAGTCAAGGGGTTGCAGGGTGGATCCACGAGCAGTACTTC. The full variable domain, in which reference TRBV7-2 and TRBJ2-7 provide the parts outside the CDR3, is GAGVSQSPSNKVTEKGKDVELRCDPISGHTALYWYRQSLGQGLEFLIYFQGNSAPDKSGLPSDRFSAERTGGSVSTLTIQRTQQEDSAVYLCASSQGVAGWIHEQYFGPGTRLTVT.